This is a list of T cell receptor beta chains from one sample in a study of monozygotic twins with inflammatory bowel disease. TCRdb re-called the 5' RACE reads and catalogs CDR3 proteins one per entry, DNA excluded. The sample totals over 120,000 distinct CDR3 sequences. Material: blood. The receptor source for this set is a human donor with ulcerative colitis or Crohn's disease, or a healthy co-twin of an affected twin (not recorded which). CDR3s include the opening cysteine and the closing phenylalanine or tryptophan. The order of the fields is V gene, J gene, CDR3 protein.

TRBV6-2/TRBV6-3,TRBJ1-5,CASSRDRLINQPQHF
TRBV27,TRBJ2-7,CASSFLTTNRGHPDEQYF
TRBV5-1,TRBJ2-3,CASSVQGADTQYF
TRBV29-1,TRBJ2-7,CSVVVRANEQYF
TRBV5-1,TRBJ1-6,CASSSGTDNSPLHF
TRBV20-1,TRBJ2-5,CSARPLAETQYF
TRBV9,TRBJ2-7,CASSVGDSAYEQYF
TRBV27,TRBJ2-7,CASSLRSYEQYF
TRBV20-1,TRBJ2-7,CSARPNSYEQYF
TRBV27,TRBJ1-2,CASSLYGQGSYTF
TRBV6-2/TRBV6-3,TRBJ1-1,CASSYQGPPNTEAFF
TRBV30,TRBJ2-2,CAWSGRGTGELFF
TRBV4-2,TRBJ2-7,CASSQDLRTSGIYEQYF
TRBV10-3,TRBJ1-2,CAISLGFRVNYGYTF
TRBV7-2,TRBJ2-4,CASSLGESSQYF
TRBV5-1,TRBJ2-2,CASSSSGSNTGELFF
TRBV7-2,TRBJ1-3,CASSLMKGTGNTIYF